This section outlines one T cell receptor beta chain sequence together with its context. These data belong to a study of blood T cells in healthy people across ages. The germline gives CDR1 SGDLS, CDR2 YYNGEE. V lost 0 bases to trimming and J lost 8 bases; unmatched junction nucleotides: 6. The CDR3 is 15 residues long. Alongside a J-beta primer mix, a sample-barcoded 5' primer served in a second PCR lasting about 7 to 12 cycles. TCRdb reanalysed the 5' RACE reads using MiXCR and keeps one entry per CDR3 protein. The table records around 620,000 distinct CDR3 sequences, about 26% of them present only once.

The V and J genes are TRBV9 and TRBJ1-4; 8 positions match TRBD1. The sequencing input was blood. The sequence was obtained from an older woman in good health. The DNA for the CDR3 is TGTGCCAGCAGCGTAGCGACAGGGGTAGTCGAAAAACTGTTTTTT. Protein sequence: CASSVATGVVEKLFF.